This T cell receptor beta chain was obtained from a study of response to subunit inactivated influenza vaccine. Study findings and constraints: Authors suggested each seasonal flu vaccination may recruit only limited numbers of new T cells.

After removal of 2 bases from V and 3 bases from J, the junction contained 5 bases not matched to a gene. Germline values: CDR1 DFQATT, CDR2 SNEGSKA (reference sequence). The CDR3 totals 14 residues. Comment on this clonotype: Its target is unknown.

One entry per CDR3 protein results from TCRdb running MiXCR on the RT-PCR reads. The table lists roughly 500,000 distinct CDR3 sequences, 25% of them singletons. This specimen was CD4+ T cells sorted from PBMCs, taken roughly 5 days after vaccination. The chain couples TRBV20-1 to TRBJ2-7; TRBD2 aligns across 9 bases. The sequence was collected from a man aged 45-65 years who received an inactivated influenza vaccine. The CDR3 here is CSARRREGLYEQYF. CDR3 bases: TGCAGTGCTAGACGGCGGGAGGGCCTCTACGAGCAGTACTTC.